The clone carrying this T cell receptor beta chain has more than one count but fewer than ten. Antigen: not known. The sample belongs to a study of vaccination and CD4 T cells after COVID-19. Cultured CD4+ T-cell DNA underwent Oncomine TCR Beta short-read sequencing. TCRdb reprocessed the PCR reads with MiXCR, giving one entry per CDR3 protein. The table shows around 10,000 distinct CDR3 sequences, with around 28% occurring only once. Trimming took 3 bases from V and 2 from J, leaving 12 bases between them. There are 15 residues in the CDR3. The germline V gene has CDR1 MNHEY and CDR2 SVGAGI. The treatment is: approximately 11-day PBMC culture with coronavirus spike peptide pools or control peptides (ViraFEST assay).

The clonotype comes from a human donor with COVID-19. Sample: cultured CD4+ T cells from blood. This chain links TRBV6-5 with TRBJ2-3, with D hard to call. CDR3 coding DNA: TGTGCCAGCAGTTATTCGGGCGTGTTCACAGATACGCAGTATTTT. Its translation: CASSYSGVFTDTQYF.